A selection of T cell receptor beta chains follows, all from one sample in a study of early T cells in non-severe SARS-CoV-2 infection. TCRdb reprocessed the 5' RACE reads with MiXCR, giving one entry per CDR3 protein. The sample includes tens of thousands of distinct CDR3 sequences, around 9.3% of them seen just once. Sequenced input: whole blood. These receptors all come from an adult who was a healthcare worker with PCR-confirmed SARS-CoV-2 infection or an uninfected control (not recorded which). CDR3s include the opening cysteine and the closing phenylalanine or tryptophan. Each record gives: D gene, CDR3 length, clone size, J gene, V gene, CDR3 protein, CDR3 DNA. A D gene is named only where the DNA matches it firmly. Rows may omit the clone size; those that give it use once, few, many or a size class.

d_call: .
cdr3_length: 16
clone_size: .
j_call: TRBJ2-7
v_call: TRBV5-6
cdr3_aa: CASSLAVADSSYEQYF
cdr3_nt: TGTGCCAGCAGCTTGGCCGTGGCCGACAGCTCCTACGAGCAGTACTTC

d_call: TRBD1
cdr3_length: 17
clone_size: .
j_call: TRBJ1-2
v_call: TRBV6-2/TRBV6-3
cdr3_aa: CASSYSGTVSSNYGYTF
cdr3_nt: TGTGCCAGCAGTTACTCAGGGACAGTTTCATCTAACTATGGCTACACCTTC

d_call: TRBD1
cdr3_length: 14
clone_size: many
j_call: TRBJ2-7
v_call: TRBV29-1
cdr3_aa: CSVVNNRGAGEQYF
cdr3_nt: TGCAGCGTTGTGAATAACAGGGGGGCCGGCGAGCAGTACTTC

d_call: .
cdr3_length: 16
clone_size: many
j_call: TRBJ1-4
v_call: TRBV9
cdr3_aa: CASSVGPLATNEKLFF
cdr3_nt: TGTGCCAGCAGCGTAGGGCCTCTAGCAACTAATGAAAAACTGTTTTTT

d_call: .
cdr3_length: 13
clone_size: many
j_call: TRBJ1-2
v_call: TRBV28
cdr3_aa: CASSIPAMGGYTF
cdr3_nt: TGTGCCAGCAGTATCCCGGCTATGGGGGGCTACACCTTC

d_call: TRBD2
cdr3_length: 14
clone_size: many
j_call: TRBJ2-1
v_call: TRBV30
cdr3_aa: CAWKWTSGDNEQFF
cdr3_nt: TGTGCCTGGAAGTGGACTAGCGGGGACAATGAGCAGTTCTTC

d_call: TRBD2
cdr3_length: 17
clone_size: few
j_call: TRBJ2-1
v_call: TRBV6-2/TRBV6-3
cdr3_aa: CASSYSTGLAGSDEQFF
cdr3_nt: TGTGCCAGCAGTTACTCGACCGGACTAGCGGGAAGCGATGAGCAGTTCTTC

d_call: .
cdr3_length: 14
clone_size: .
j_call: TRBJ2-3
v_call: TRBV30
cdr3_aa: CAYDRQIGTDTQYF
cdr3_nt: TGTGCCTACGACAGACAGATAGGCACAGATACGCAGTATTTT

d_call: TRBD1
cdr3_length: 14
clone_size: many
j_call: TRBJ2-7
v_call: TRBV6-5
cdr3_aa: CASSQVSGGYEQYF
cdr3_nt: TGTGCCAGCAGTCAGGTGTCAGGGGGCTACGAGCAGTACTTC

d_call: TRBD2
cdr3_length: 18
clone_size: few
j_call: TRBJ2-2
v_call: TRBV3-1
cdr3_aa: CASSQDRHGLARAGELFF
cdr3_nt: TGTGCCAGCAGCCAGGACCGACACGGACTAGCACGAGCCGGGGAGCTGTTTTTT

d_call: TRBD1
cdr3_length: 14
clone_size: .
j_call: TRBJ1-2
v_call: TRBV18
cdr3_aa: CASSLGQGYYGYTF
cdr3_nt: TGTGCCAGCTCACTAGGACAGGGGTACTATGGCTACACCTTC

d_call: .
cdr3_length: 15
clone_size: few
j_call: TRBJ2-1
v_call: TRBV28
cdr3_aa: CASGRRPSSYNEQFF
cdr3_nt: TGTGCCAGCGGACGACGGCCGAGCTCCTACAATGAGCAGTTCTTC

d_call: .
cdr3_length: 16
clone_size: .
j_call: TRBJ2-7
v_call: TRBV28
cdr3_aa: CASTPLRGLYSYEQYF
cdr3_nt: TGTGCCAGCACACCGCTGCGGGGACTGTACTCCTACGAGCAGTACTTC

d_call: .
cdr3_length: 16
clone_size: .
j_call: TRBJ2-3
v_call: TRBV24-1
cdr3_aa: CATSDARWEVADTQYF
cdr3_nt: TGTGCCACCAGTGACGCCAGGTGGGAGGTTGCAGATACGCAGTATTTT

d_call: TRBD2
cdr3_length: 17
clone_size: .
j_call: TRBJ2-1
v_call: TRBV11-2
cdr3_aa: CASSLERGTSEYNEQFF
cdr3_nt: TGTGCCAGCAGCTTAGAAAGGGGGACTAGCGAATACAATGAGCAGTTCTTC

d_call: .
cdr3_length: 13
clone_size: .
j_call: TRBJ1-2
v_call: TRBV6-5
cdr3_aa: CASSYTGNYGYTF
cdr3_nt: TGTGCCAGCAGTTACACAGGGAACTATGGCTACACCTTC

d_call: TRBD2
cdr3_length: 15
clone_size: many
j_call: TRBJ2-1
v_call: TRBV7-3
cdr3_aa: CASSLAGGANNEQFF
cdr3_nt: TGTGCCAGCAGCCTTGCGGGAGGGGCGAACAATGAGCAGTTCTTC

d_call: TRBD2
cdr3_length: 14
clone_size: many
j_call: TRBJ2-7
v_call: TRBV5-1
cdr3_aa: CASSSGLGDHEQYF
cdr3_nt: TGCGCCAGCAGCTCGGGACTAGGGGACCACGAGCAGTACTTC

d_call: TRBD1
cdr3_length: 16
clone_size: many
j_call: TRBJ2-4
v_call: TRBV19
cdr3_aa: CASRETGGRAKNIQYF
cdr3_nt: TGTGCCAGTAGGGAGACAGGGGGCAGAGCCAAAAACATTCAGTACTTC

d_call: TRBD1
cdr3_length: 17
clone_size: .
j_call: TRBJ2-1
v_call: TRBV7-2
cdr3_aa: CASSLVGTGFDYNEQFF
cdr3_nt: TGTGCCAGCAGCCTTGTGGGGACAGGGTTTGACTACAATGAGCAGTTCTTC

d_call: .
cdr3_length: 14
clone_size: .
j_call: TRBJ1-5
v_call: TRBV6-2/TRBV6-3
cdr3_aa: CASSPVGGNQPQHF
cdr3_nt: TGTGCCAGCAGTCCCGTAGGGGGGAATCAGCCCCAGCATTTT

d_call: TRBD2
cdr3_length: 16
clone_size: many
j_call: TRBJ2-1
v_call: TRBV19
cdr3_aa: CASSIGAGEHYNEQFF
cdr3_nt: TGTGCCAGTAGTATTGGAGCGGGAGAGCACTACAATGAGCAGTTCTTC

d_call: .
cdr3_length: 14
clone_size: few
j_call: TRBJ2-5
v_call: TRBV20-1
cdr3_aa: CSASGTVREETQYF
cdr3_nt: TGCAGTGCTAGTGGGACGGTGAGGGAAGAGACCCAGTACTTC

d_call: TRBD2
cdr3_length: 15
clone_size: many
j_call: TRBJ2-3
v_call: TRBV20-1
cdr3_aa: CSASLLAGGADTQYF
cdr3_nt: TGCAGTGCTTCCTTGCTAGCGGGAGGGGCAGATACGCAGTATTTT

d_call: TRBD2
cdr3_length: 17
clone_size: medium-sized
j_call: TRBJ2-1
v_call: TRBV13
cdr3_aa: CASSLGLAGFSYNEQFF
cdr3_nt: TGTGCCAGCAGCTTAGGACTAGCGGGATTCTCCTACAATGAGCAGTTCTTC

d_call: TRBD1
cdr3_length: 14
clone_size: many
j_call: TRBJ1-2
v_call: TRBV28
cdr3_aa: CASSLLDRGDGYTF
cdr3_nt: TGTGCCAGCAGTTTATTAGACAGGGGAGATGGCTACACCTTC

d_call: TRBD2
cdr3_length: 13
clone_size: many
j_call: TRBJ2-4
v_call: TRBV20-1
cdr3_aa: CSAPGTSENIQYF
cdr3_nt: TGCAGTGCTCCTGGGACTAGCGAAAACATTCAGTACTTC

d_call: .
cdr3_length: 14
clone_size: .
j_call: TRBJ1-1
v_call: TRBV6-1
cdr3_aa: CASSEEAGISEAFF
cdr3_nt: TGTGCCAGCAGTGAAGAGGCAGGGATCTCTGAAGCTTTCTTT

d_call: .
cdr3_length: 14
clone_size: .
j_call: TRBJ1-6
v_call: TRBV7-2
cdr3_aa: CASSLSFGDSPLHF
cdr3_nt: TGTGCCAGCAGCTTATCATTCGGGGATTCACCCCTCCACTTT

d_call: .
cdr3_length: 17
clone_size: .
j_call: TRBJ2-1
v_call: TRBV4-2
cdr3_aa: CASSPDDLLSSYNEQFF
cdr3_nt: TGTGCCAGCAGCCCGGACGACCTTTTAAGCTCCTACAATGAGCAGTTCTTC

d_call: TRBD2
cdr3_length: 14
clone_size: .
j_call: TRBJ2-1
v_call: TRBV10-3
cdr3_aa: CAISELAGRNEQFF
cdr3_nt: TGTGCCATCAGTGAGCTAGCGGGAAGGAATGAGCAGTTCTTC

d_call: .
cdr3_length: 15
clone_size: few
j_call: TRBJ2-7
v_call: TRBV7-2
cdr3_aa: CASSGGGTITYEQYF
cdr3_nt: TGTGCCAGCAGCGGCGGCGGGACAATAACCTACGAGCAGTACTTC

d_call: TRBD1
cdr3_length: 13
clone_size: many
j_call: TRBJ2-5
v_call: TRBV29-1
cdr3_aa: CSVAMTGSETQYF
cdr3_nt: TGCAGCGTTGCCATGACAGGGTCCGAGACCCAGTACTTC

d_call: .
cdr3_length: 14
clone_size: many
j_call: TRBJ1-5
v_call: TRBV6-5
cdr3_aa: CASSQSRAVVPQHF
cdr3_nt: TGTGCCAGCAGTCAATCCCGAGCGGTTGTGCCCCAGCATTTT

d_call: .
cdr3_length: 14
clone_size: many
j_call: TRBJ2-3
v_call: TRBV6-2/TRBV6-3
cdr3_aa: CASSWRRSTDTQYF
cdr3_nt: TGTGCCAGCAGTTGGCGTCGGAGCACAGATACGCAGTATTTT

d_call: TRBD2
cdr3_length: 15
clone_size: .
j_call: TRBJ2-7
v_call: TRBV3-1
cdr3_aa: CASSQGLAASYEQYF
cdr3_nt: TGTGCCAGCAGCCAAGGTCTAGCGGCCTCCTATGAGCAGTACTTC

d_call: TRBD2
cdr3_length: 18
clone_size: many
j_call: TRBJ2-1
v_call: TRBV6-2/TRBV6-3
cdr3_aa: CASTPGLAGGAPPNEQFF
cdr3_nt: TGTGCCAGCACCCCGGGACTAGCGGGAGGGGCCCCCCCCAATGAGCAGTTCTTC

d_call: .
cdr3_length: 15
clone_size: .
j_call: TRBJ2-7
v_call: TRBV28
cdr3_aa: CASRPLGVTTYEQYF
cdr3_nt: TGTGCCAGCAGACCATTAGGAGTCACCACCTACGAGCAGTACTTC

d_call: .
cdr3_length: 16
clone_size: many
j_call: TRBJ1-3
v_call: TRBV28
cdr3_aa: CASTGQGSPTGNTIYF
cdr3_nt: TGTGCCAGCACTGGGCAGGGGAGCCCCACTGGAAACACCATATATTTT

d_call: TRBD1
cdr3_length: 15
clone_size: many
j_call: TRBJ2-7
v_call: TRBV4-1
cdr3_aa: CASSSYGQGTYEQYF
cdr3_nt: TGCGCCAGCAGCTCATACGGACAGGGTACTTACGAGCAGTACTTC

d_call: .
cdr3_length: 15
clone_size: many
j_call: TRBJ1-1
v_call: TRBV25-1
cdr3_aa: CASSEKSGLDTEAFF
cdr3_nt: TGTGCCAGCAGTGAAAAGTCGGGGTTGGACACTGAAGCTTTCTTT

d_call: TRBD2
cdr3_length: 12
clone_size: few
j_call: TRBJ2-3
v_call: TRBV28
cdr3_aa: CATLAGADTQYF
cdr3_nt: TGTGCCACCTTAGCGGGAGCAGATACGCAGTATTTT